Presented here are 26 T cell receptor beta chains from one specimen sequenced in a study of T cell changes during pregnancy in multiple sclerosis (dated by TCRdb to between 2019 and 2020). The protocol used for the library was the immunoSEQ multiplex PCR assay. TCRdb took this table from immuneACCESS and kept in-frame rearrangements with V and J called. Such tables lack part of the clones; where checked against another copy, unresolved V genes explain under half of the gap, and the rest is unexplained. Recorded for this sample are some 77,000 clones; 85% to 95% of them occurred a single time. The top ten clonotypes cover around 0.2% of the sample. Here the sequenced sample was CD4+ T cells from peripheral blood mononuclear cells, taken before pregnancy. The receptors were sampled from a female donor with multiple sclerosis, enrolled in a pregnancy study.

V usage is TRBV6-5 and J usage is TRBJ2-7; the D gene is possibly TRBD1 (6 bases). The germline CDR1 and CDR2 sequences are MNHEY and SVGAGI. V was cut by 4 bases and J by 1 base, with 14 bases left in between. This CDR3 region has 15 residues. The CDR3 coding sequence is TGTGCCAGCAGTTCTTACCGGGACACATCCTACGAGCAGTACTTC. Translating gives CASSSYRDTSYEQYF.

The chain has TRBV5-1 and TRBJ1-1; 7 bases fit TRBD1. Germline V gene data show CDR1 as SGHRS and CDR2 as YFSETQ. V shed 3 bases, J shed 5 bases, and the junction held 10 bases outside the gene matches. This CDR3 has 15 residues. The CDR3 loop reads CASSSKTGLSTEAFF. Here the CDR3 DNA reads TGCGCCAGCAGCTCTAAGACAGGGCTGAGTACTGAAGCTTTCTTT.

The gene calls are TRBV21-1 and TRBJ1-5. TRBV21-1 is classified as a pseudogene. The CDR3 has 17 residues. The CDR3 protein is CASSKGGTDLSNQPQHF. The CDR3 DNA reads TGTGCCAGCAGCAAGGGGGGGACGGACCTTAGCAATCAGCCCCAGCATTTT.

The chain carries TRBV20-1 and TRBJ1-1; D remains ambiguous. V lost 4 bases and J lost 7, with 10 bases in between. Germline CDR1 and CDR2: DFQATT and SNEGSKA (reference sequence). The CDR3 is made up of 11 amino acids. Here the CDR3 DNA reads TGCAGTGCTACTAGCCCTTATGAAGCTTTCTTT. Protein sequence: CSATSPYEAFF.

The CDR3: CAASGPTDTQYF. CDR3 nucleotides: TGTGCCGCGTCAGGGCCCACAGATACGCAGTATTTT. This chain connects TRBV6-6 to TRBJ2-3; D may be TRBD1 (5 bases). CDR1 is MNHNY, CDR2 SVGAGI, per germline (reference sequence). V lost 11 bases, J lost 2 bases, and 11 bases lay in between. The CDR3 contains 12 residues.

CDR3 amino acids: CASSIHEKSYEQYF. The CDR3 nucleotides are TGTGCCAGTAGTATTCACGAGAAATCCTACGAGCAGTACTTC. V gene TRBV19 combines with J gene TRBJ2-7; no clear D gene. The V gene lost 3 bases and the J gene lost 1 base, with 10 bases spanning the gap. The CDR3 is made up of 14 amino acids. Germline V gene sequence: CDR1 LNHDA, CDR2 SQIVND (reference sequence).

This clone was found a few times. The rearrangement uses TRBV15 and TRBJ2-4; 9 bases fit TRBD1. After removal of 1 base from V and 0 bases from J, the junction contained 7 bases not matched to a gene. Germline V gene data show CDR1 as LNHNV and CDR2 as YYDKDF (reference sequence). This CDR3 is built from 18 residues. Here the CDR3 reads CATSRGDRDLLAKNIQYF. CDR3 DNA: TGTGCCACCAGCAGAGGGGACAGGGATTTACTAGCCAAAAACATTCAGTACTTC.

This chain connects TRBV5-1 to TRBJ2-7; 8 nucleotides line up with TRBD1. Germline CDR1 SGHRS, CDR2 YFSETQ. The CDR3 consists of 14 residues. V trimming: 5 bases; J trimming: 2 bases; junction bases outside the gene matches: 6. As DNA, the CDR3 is TGCGCCAGCAGGGCTGGACAGGGAGCCTACGAGCAGTACTTC. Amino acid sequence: CASRAGQGAYEQYF.

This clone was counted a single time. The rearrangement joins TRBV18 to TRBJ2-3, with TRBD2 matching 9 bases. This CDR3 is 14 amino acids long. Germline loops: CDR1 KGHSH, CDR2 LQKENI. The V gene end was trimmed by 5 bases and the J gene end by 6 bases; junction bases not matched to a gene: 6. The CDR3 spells CASSYLAGSDTQYF. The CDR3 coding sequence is TGTGCCAGCTCATACCTAGCGGGATCGGATACGCAGTATTTT.

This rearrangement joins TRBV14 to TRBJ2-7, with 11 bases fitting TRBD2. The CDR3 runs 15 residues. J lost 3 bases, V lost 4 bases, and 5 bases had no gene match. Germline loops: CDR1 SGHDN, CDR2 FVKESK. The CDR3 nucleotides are TGTGCCAGCAGCCTACTCGGGACTAGCGGCTACGAGCAGTACTTC. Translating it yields CASSLLGTSGYEQYF. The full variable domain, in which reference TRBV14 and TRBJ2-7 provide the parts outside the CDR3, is EAGVTQFPSHSVIEKGQTVTLRCDPISGHDNLYWYRRVMGKEIKFLLHFVKESKQDESGMPNNRFLAERTGGTYSTLKVQPAELEDSGVYFCASSLLGTSGYEQYFGPGTRLTVT.

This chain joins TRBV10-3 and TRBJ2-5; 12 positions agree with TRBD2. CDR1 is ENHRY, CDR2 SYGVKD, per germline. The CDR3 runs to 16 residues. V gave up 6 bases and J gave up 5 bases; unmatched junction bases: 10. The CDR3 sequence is CAIRARLAGEAETQYF. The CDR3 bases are TGTGCCATCAGGGCGAGACTAGCGGGAGAAGCGGAGACCCAGTACTTC.

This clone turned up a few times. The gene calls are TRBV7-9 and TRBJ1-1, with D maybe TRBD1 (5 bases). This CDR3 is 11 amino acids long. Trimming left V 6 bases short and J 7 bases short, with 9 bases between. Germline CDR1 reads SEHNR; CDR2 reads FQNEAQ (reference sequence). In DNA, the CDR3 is TGTGCCAGCAGAGGGGTGGGTGAAGCTTTCTTT. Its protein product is CASRGVGEAFF.

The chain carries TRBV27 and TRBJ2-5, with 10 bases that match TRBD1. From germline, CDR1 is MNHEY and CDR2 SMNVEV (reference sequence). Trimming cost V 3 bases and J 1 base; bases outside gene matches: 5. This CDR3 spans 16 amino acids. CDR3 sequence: CASSFLRTGGQETQYF. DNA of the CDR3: TGTGCCAGCAGTTTCCTCCGGACAGGGGGCCAAGAGACCCAGTACTTC.

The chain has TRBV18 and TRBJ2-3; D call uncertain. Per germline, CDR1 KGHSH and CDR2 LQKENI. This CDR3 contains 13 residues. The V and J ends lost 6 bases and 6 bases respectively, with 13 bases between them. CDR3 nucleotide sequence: TGTGCCAGCTCTCCCTCGAGTCTGGATACGCAGTATTTT. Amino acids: CASSPSSLDTQYF.

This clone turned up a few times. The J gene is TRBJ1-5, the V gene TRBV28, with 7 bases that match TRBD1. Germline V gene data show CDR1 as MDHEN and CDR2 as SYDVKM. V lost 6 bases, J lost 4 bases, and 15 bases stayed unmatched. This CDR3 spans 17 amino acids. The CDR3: CASSLPLGQDVNQPQHF. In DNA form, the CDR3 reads TGTGCCAGCAGCTTACCCCTTGGACAGGACGTAAATCAGCCCCAGCATTTT.

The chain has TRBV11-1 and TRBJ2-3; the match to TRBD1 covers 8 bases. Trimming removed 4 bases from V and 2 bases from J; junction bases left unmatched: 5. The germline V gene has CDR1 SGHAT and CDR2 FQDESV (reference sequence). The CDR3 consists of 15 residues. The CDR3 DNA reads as TGTGCCAGCAGCTCCAGGGGGCCGCCCACAGATACGCAGTATTTT. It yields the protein CASSSRGPPTDTQYF. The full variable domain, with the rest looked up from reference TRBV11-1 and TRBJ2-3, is EAEVAQSPRYKITEKSQAVAFWCDPISGHATLYWYRQILGQGPELLVQFQDESVVDDSQLPKDRFSAERLKGVDSTLKIQPAELGDSAMYLCASSSRGPPTDTQYFGPGTRLTVL.

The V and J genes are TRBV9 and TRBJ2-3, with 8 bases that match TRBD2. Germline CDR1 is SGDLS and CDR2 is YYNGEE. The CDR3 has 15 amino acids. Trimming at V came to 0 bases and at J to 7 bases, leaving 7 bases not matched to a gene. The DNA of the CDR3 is TGTGCCAGCAGCGTAGCAGGACTAGCTACGCATACGCAGTATTTT. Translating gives CASSVAGLATHTQYF. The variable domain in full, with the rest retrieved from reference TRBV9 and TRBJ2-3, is DSGVTQTPKHLITATGQRVTLRCSPRSGDLSVYWYQQSLDQGLQFLIQYYNGEERAKGNILERFSAQQFPDLHSELNLSSLELGDSALYFCASSVAGLATHTQYFGPGTRLTVL.

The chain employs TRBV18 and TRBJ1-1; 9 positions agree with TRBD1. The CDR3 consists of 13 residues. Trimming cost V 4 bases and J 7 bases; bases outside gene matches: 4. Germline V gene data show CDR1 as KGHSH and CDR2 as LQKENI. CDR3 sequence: CASSRDREVEAFF. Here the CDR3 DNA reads TGTGCCAGCTCACGGGACAGGGAGGTTGAAGCTTTCTTT.

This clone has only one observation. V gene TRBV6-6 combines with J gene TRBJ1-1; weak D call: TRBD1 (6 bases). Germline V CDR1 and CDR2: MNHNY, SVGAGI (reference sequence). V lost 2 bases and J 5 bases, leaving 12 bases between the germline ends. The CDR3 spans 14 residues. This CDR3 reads CASSYGGGPTEAFF. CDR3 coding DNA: TGTGCCAGCAGTTACGGGGGGGGGCCGACTGAAGCTTTCTTT.

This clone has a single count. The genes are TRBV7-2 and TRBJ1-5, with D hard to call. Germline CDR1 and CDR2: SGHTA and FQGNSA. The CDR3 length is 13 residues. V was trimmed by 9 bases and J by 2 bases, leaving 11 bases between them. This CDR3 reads CASGGLGNQPQHF. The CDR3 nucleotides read TGTGCCAGTGGAGGACTGGGCAATCAGCCCCAGCATTTT.

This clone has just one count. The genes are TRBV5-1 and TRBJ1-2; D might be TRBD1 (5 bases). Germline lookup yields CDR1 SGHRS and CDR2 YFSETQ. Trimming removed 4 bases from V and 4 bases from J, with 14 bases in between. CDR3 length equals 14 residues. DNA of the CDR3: TGCGCCAGCAGCAAGTCGACAGCAATCTATGGCTACACCTTC. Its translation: CASSKSTAIYGYTF.

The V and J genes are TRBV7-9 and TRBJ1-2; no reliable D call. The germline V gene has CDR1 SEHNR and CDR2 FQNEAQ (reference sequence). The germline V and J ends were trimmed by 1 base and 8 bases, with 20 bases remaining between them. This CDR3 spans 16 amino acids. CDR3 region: CASSLGPSGSERGYTF. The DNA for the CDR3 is TGTGCCAGCAGCTTAGGCCCCTCGGGTAGCGAAAGGGGCTACACCTTC.

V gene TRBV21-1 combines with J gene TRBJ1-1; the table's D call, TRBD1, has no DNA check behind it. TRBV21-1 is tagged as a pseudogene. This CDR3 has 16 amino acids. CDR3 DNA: TGTGCCAGCAGCAAAAGCTGGCCAGGGTTGAACACTGAAGCTTTCTTT. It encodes CASSKSWPGLNTEAFF.

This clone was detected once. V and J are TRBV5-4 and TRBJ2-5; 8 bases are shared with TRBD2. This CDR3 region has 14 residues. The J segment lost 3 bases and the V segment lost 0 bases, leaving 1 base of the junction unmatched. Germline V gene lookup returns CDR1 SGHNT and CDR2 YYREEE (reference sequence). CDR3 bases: TGTGCCAGCAGCTTGGAACTAGCGGAAGAGACCCAGTACTTC. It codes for CASSLELAEETQYF.

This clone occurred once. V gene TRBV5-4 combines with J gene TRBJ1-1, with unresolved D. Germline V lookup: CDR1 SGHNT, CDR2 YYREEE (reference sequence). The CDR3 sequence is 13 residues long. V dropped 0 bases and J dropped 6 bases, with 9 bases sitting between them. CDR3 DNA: TGTGCCAGCAGCTTGGGAGGGAAGGCTGAAGCTTTCTTT. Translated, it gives CASSLGGKAEAFF.

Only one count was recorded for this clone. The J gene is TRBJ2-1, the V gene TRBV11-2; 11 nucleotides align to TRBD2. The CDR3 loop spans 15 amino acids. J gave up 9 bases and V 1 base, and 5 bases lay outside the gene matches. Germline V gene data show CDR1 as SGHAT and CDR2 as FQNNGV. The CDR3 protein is CASSLGLAGRGEQFF. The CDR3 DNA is TGTGCCAGCAGCTTAGGACTAGCGGGAAGGGGTGAGCAGTTCTTC.